These T cell receptor beta chains were read from a single sample in a study of blood T cells in healthy people across ages. A single record per CDR3 protein comes from TCRdb applying MiXCR to the 5' RACE reads. The sample has 1.5 million to 2 million distinct CDR3 sequences, about 31% seen once; the top ten hold about 11%. Material: blood. The origin of the receptors is a woman in her 30s in good health. The CDR3 runs from the conserved cysteine through the conserved F or W. The D gene is left open where the match is weak. Only some rows state a clone size, as once, few, many or a class for expanded clones.

size: -
D: -
length: 14
J: TRBJ2-1
V: TRBV2
DNA: TGTGCCAGCAGTAACAGCCCCTCTGACAATGAGCAGTTCTTC
CDR3: CASSNSPSDNEQFF

size: few
D: -
length: 12
J: TRBJ2-3
V: TRBV5-1
DNA: TGCGCCAGCAGCTGGGAGACAGATACGCAGTATTTT
CDR3: CASSWETDTQYF

size: few
D: -
length: 15
J: TRBJ1-2
V: TRBV25-1
DNA: TGTGCCAGCAGTGAATTCGCTACAGCTAACTATGGCTACACCTTC
CDR3: CASSEFATANYGYTF

size: few
D: TRBD2
length: 16
J: TRBJ2-3
V: TRBV5-5
DNA: TGTGCCAGCAGCTGGGGGACTAGCGGCTCCACAGATACGCAGTATTTT
CDR3: CASSWGTSGSTDTQYF

size: few
D: -
length: 15
J: TRBJ2-2
V: TRBV3-1
DNA: TGTGCCAGCAGCCAAGGCCAGAAGGGGACCGGGGAGCTGTTTTTT
CDR3: CASSQGQKGTGELFF

size: few
D: -
length: 14
J: TRBJ1-2
V: TRBV9
DNA: TGTGCCAGCAGCGTAGACGGTCCTAACTATGGCTACACCTTC
CDR3: CASSVDGPNYGYTF

size: -
D: -
length: 14
J: TRBJ2-5
V: TRBV12-3/TRBV12-4
DNA: TGTGCCAGCAGTCCTGGGCTGGGCTATGCGACCCAGTACTTC
CDR3: CASSPGLGYATQYF

size: few
D: TRBD1
length: 14
J: TRBJ2-1
V: TRBV20-1
DNA: TGCAGTGCTATTAGGGACAGAAGTTACAATGAGCAGTTCTTC
CDR3: CSAIRDRSYNEQFF

size: -
D: -
length: 14
J: TRBJ2-1
V: TRBV4-1
DNA: TGCGCCAGCAGCCAAGATGGAAATTTTGGTGAGCAGTTCTTC
CDR3: CASSQDGNFGEQFF

size: -
D: -
length: 17
J: TRBJ2-3
V: TRBV5-5
DNA: TGTGCCAGCAGCTTCGGTTTTGCGGGGGCCCTCACAGATACGCAGTATTTT
CDR3: CASSFGFAGALTDTQYF

size: -
D: -
length: 15
J: TRBJ1-1
V: TRBV9
DNA: TGTGCCAGCAGCGTAGAAGGCAGCGGGCACACTGAAGCTTTCTTT
CDR3: CASSVEGSGHTEAFF

size: few
D: -
length: 15
J: TRBJ2-5
V: TRBV5-1
DNA: TGCGCCAGCAACTTGACTAGTGCGTACCAAGAGACCCAGTACTTC
CDR3: CASNLTSAYQETQYF

size: few
D: -
length: 14
J: TRBJ1-2
V: TRBV5-1
DNA: TGCGCCAGCAGCTTCACCAGCAGGGACTATGGCTACACCTTC
CDR3: CASSFTSRDYGYTF

size: few
D: TRBD2
length: 15
J: TRBJ2-1
V: TRBV9
DNA: TGTGCCAGCAGCGTAGGCGGGGCGGGGGTCAATGAGCAGTTCTTC
CDR3: CASSVGGAGVNEQFF

size: few
D: -
length: 15
J: TRBJ1-2
V: TRBV7-9
DNA: TGTGCCAGCAGCTTAGCCGCGAAAGCTAACTATGGCTACACCTTC
CDR3: CASSLAAKANYGYTF

size: few
D: -
length: 15
J: TRBJ2-7
V: TRBV4-1
DNA: TGCGCCAGCAGCTTCCCCGGGACGGGCCTGTACGAGCAGTACTTC
CDR3: CASSFPGTGLYEQYF

size: -
D: TRBD1
length: 15
J: TRBJ2-5
V: TRBV20-1
DNA: TGCAGTGCTAGAAGTCACAGGGGATCCAGAGAGACCCAGTACTTC
CDR3: CSARSHRGSRETQYF

size: -
D: TRBD1
length: 15
J: TRBJ2-7
V: TRBV19
DNA: TGTGCCAGTAGTAACCCGGGGACAGGGTTGTACGAGCAGTACTTC
CDR3: CASSNPGTGLYEQYF

size: -
D: -
length: 15
J: TRBJ2-7
V: TRBV21-1
DNA: TGTGCCAGCAGCAAAGAGCCAGGGGTTCTCCACGAGCAGTACTTC
CDR3: CASSKEPGVLHEQYF

size: -
D: TRBD2
length: 13
J: TRBJ2-3
V: TRBV7-9
DNA: TGTGCCGCGGCTAGCGGGAGCGCAGATACGCAGTATTTT
CDR3: CAAASGSADTQYF

size: few
D: TRBD1
length: 13
J: TRBJ1-6
V: TRBV2
DNA: TGTGCCAGCAGTGATGGACAGGGTATACCCCTCCACTTT
CDR3: CASSDGQGIPLHF

size: -
D: -
length: 15
J: TRBJ1-4
V: TRBV11-2
DNA: TGTGCCAGCAGCCAAGGCACCTCAACTAATGAAAAACTGTTTTTT
CDR3: CASSQGTSTNEKLFF

size: -
D: -
length: 13
J: TRBJ1-2
V: TRBV7-9
DNA: TGTGCCAGCAGTCGCGGGATAGGGGACGGCTACACCTTC
CDR3: CASSRGIGDGYTF

size: -
D: TRBD1
length: 15
J: TRBJ1-4
V: TRBV20-1
DNA: TGCAGTGCTACGGACAGGGGGCGGGCTAATGAAAAACTGTTTTTT
CDR3: CSATDRGRANEKLFF

size: -
D: -
length: 15
J: TRBJ1-1
V: TRBV7-2
DNA: TGTGCCAGCAGCCGAGTAGGAGCCGTGAACACTGAAGCTTTCTTT
CDR3: CASSRVGAVNTEAFF

size: -
D: TRBD2
length: 18
J: TRBJ2-7
V: TRBV7-9
DNA: TGTGCCAGCAGCTTAGGGCCTAGCGGGGGGGCAACGACCTACGAGCAGTACTTC
CDR3: CASSLGPSGGATTYEQYF

size: few
D: -
length: 13
J: TRBJ1-1
V: TRBV7-2
DNA: TGTGCCAGCAGCTTACCCGGGACGCATGAAGCTTTCTTT
CDR3: CASSLPGTHEAFF

size: -
D: TRBD2
length: 15
J: TRBJ2-2
V: TRBV11-3
DNA: TGTGCCAGCAGCTTAGACCAGCGGGAGACCGGGGAGCTGTTTTTT
CDR3: CASSLDQRETGELFF

size: -
D: TRBD2
length: 15
J: TRBJ2-1
V: TRBV5-1
DNA: TGCGCCAGCAGCCCGGGCCGGGAGGTCCTTAATGAGCAGTTCTTC
CDR3: CASSPGREVLNEQFF

size: -
D: -
length: 13
J: TRBJ2-7
V: TRBV10-2
DNA: TGCGCCGGCAGAGACGGAACCTCCTACGAGCAGTACTTC
CDR3: CAGRDGTSYEQYF

size: few
D: -
length: 14
J: TRBJ1-1
V: TRBV27
DNA: TGTGCCAGCAGTTTATCAGGGGGTATCACTGAAGCTTTCTTT
CDR3: CASSLSGGITEAFF

size: -
D: -
length: 17
J: TRBJ2-2
V: TRBV20-1
DNA: TGCAGTGCTAGAAGCCCTTCGGACTATTCCGTCGCCGGGGAGCGGTTTTTT
CDR3: CSARSPSDYSVAGERFF

size: -
D: -
length: 13
J: TRBJ2-5
V: TRBV9
DNA: TGTGCCAGCAGCGCAGACTACCAAGAGACCCAGTACTTC
CDR3: CASSADYQETQYF

size: -
D: TRBD1
length: 14
J: TRBJ2-7
V: TRBV5-1
DNA: TGCGCCAGCAGCTCAGGGACAGGGAAGGGCGAGCAGTACTTC
CDR3: CASSSGTGKGEQYF

size: -
D: TRBD1
length: 16
J: TRBJ2-3
V: TRBV28
DNA: TGTGCCAGCAGTTCCATGGGACAGGGGGCTTTAGATACGCAGTATTTT
CDR3: CASSSMGQGALDTQYF

size: many
D: -
length: 14
J: TRBJ2-7
V: TRBV7-9
DNA: TGTGCCAGCAGTGCGGGACCCTCGTCCTACGAGCAGTACTTC
CDR3: CASSAGPSSYEQYF

size: -
D: -
length: 18
J: TRBJ2-1
V: TRBV20-1
DNA: TGCAGTGCTAGAGGTATAGCTTCAGATACGAACTCCTACAATGAGCAGTTCTTC
CDR3: CSARGIASDTNSYNEQFF

size: -
D: -
length: 14
J: TRBJ2-1
V: TRBV20-1
DNA: TGCAGTGTTAGAGATCCTTCCGGGGGCAATGAGCAGTTCTTC
CDR3: CSVRDPSGGNEQFF

size: -
D: -
length: 13
J: TRBJ2-3
V: TRBV28
DNA: TGTGCCATCCGAGACCAGTCGACAGATACGCAGTATTTT
CDR3: CAIRDQSTDTQYF

size: -
D: -
length: 13
J: TRBJ2-1
V: TRBV10-3
DNA: TGTGCCATCTGTCCGAGCTCCTACAATGAGCAGTTCTTC
CDR3: CAICPSSYNEQFF

size: -
D: -
length: 16
J: TRBJ1-6
V: TRBV5-1
DNA: TGCGCCAGCAGCTTGGATGGGAACCGGGGTGGTTCACCCCTCCACTTT
CDR3: CASSLDGNRGGSPLHF